The entry below gives a single T cell receptor beta chain sequence along with its context. Germline V gene data show CDR1 as LGHNA and CDR2 as YNFKEQ. Trimming removed 0 bases from V and 3 bases from J, with 6 bases in between. The CDR3 runs to 13 residues. Original processing methods: Estimation of nucleated cell counts relied on the amplification of reference gene primers. The method was immunoSEQ multiplex PCR; TCRdb's version includes in-frame clones alone and lacks a portion of them. V and J calls and clone size come straight from that table; D and trimming were deduced from the DNA. In the table there are approximately 100,000 clones, around 89% of which are singletons. This sample is part of a study of blood T cell repertoires in COVID-19.

Specimen: peripheral blood. V usage is TRBV4-2 and J usage is TRBJ2-7; no firm D call. This sequence originates from a human donor in a cohort sampled during active COVID-19. CDR3 amino acids: CASSQDRFYEQYF. The CDR3 DNA follows: TGTGCCAGCAGCCAAGACAGGTTCTACGAGCAGTACTTC.